A selection of T cell receptor beta chains follows, all from one sample in a study of blood T cells in healthy people across ages. TCRdb processed the 5' RACE reads anew with MiXCR; each CDR3 protein has one entry. The sample contains hundreds of thousands of distinct CDR3 sequences, around 49% of which appear only once. Sequencing used blood. These TCRs come from a woman in her sixties in good health. Each CDR3 is given with its conserved first and last residue. Fields, in order: clone size, V gene, J gene, CDR3 length, D gene, CDR3 protein, CDR3 DNA. D genes are given only for firm matches. Size tells how often a clone was seen (once, few, many) or the class of an expanded clone, and some rows leave it out.

.	TRBV20-1	TRBJ2-7	15	.	CSARELGLTYYEQYF	TGCAGTGCTAGAGAATTAGGGCTAACCTACTACGAGCAGTACTTC
.	TRBV7-9	TRBJ2-1	15	TRBD2	CASSSAAGDDNEQFF	TGTGCCAGCAGCTCCGCAGCGGGGGATGACAATGAGCAGTTCTTC
.	TRBV20-1	TRBJ2-5	12	TRBD2	CSTTSGKETQYF	TGCAGCACAACTAGCGGGAAAGAGACCCAGTACTTC
.	TRBV28	TRBJ2-5	12	.	CASSILNFEQYF	TGTGCCAGCAGTATCCTGAATTTTGAGCAGTACTTC
.	TRBV7-9	TRBJ2-3	15	.	CASSSRPSETDTQYF	TGTGCCAGCAGCTCAAGACCTAGCGAGACAGATACGCAGTATTTT
.	TRBV20-1	TRBJ2-3	16	TRBD2	CSAVTRVAGGGDTQYF	TGCAGTGCCGTTACACGAGTAGCGGGAGGGGGAGATACGCAGTATTTT
.	TRBV29-1	TRBJ2-1	17	TRBD2	CSVVGAGGRGSYNEQFF	TGCAGCGTTGTGGGAGCGGGAGGGCGGGGCTCCTACAATGAGCAGTTCTTC
.	TRBV10-3	TRBJ2-2	15	TRBD1	CAISSGTGFTGELFF	TGTGCCATCAGTTCCGGGACAGGGTTTACCGGGGAGCTGTTTTTT
few	TRBV29-1	TRBJ2-7	15	.	CSVGGLGPGAYEQYF	TGCAGCGTTGGTGGGTTGGGACCGGGGGCCTACGAGCAGTACTTC
few	TRBV27	TRBJ1-1	13	.	CASRQGWNTEAFF	TGTGCCAGCAGACAGGGTTGGAACACTGAAGCTTTCTTT
.	TRBV29-1	TRBJ1-2	12	.	CSVEGDSYGYTF	TGCAGCGTTGAAGGAGACAGCTATGGCTACACCTTC
.	TRBV18	TRBJ2-1	16	TRBD2	CASSPQAGGVYNEQFF	TGTGCCAGCTCACCCCAAGCGGGAGGGGTTTACAATGAGCAGTTCTTC
.	TRBV20-1	TRBJ2-2	14	TRBD2	CSARERESTGELFF	TGCAGTGCTCGGGAGCGGGAGTCCACCGGGGAGCTGTTTTTT
few	TRBV20-1	TRBJ2-7	14	TRBD1	CSASWGGQAYEQYF	TGCAGTGCTAGTTGGGGTGGACAGGCCTACGAGCAGTACTTC
many	TRBV9	TRBJ2-5	16	.	CASSVGGGGKKETQYF	TGTGCCAGCAGCGTAGGAGGGGGAGGGAAAAAAGAGACCCAGTACTTC
.	TRBV10-3	TRBJ2-3	18	TRBD2	CAISESSRTSVSTDTQYF	TGTGCCATCAGTGAGTCGAGCCGGACTAGCGTTAGCACAGATACGCAGTATTTT
.	TRBV7-6	TRBJ2-1	16	.	CASSLSSKGPYNEQFF	TGTGCCAGCAGCCTAAGTTCGAAGGGCCCATACAATGAGCAGTTCTTC
.	TRBV29-1	TRBJ1-5	13	TRBD1	CSVRTGAGQPQHF	TGCAGCGTCCGTACAGGGGCAGGTCAGCCCCAGCATTTT
few	TRBV9	TRBJ2-3	14	TRBD2	CASSVAGGRDTQYF	TGTGCCAGCAGCGTAGCGGGGGGAAGAGATACGCAGTATTTT
many	TRBV4-1	TRBJ2-1	16	TRBD2	CASSPLGLAGYNEQFF	TGCGCCAGCAGCCCCCTGGGACTAGCGGGATACAATGAGCAGTTCTTC
many	TRBV12-3/TRBV12-4	TRBJ2-2	15	.	CASRGSGRNTGELFF	TGTGCCAGCAGGGGGAGCGGAAGGAACACCGGGGAGCTGTTTTTT
many	TRBV5-1	TRBJ2-5	13	.	CASSLGLEETQYF	TGTGCCAGCTCACTTGGACTGGAAGAGACCCAGTACTTC
.	TRBV7-2	TRBJ1-6	16	TRBD1	CVSSLIPGQGASPLHF	TGCGTCAGCAGCTTAATTCCCGGACAGGGGGCTTCACCCCTCCACTTT
few	TRBV5-1	TRBJ2-3	15	TRBD2	CASSSGTSGEDTQYF	TGCGCCAGCAGTTCCGGGACTAGCGGAGAAGATACGCAGTATTTT
.	TRBV9	TRBJ2-5	13	.	CASSVQDQETQYF	TGTGCCAGCAGCGTACAGGATCAAGAGACCCAGTACTTC
many	TRBV29-1	TRBJ2-7	11	.	CSVVEGYEQYF	TGCAGCGTGGTGGAAGGGTACGAGCAGTACTTC
few	TRBV6-5	TRBJ1-1	13	.	CASTRGTAGRAFF	TGTGCCAGCACCCGGGGCACCGCAGGGAGAGCTTTCTTT
.	TRBV28	TRBJ2-3	16	TRBD2	CASSRPIAGGVDTQYF	TGTGCCAGCAGCCGTCCTATAGCGGGAGGTGTAGATACGCAGTATTTT
.	TRBV7-3	TRBJ2-5	13	.	CASSFNRKETQYF	TGTGCCAGCAGCTTCAATAGGAAAGAGACCCAGTACTTC